This TCR beta chain stems from a study of shared clonotypes between healthy human individuals (TCRdb year 2020). For the wider study: Three men and a couple of women, aged 18 to 49 years, made up the cohort. Leukapheresis yielded between about 0.94 and 9.5 billion PBMCs per donor. For each donor, CD4 naive and CD4 memory were each run on three plates, CD8 naive on two plates, and CD8 memory on one plate. Blood TCR repertoires of four to six healthy adults were deeply sequenced to estimate repertoire size and the extent of clonotype sharing between individuals. To increase sequencing depth and limit assay-specific biases, TCR repertoire library preparation and sequencing were carried out by different laboratories using diverse techniques.

Looking up the germline V gene (reference sequence) yields CDR1 MNHEY and CDR2 SMNVEV. Its CDR3 holds 15 amino acids, cysteine through phenylalanine. The read is trimmed to its CDR3 DNA, 45 bases read in frame from base 1. V loses 5 bases of germline sequence and J loses 5 bases, and the interval between the two ends is 18 bases. This clone was seen once. Its antigen target is currently unknown. Within one base of it there is no much larger clone, and no base qualities were kept. Results and caveats for the whole study, not just this receptor: Larger estimated clonotype richness was generally found for naive subsets than for memory subsets. Pairwise subsampling indicated that sequencing depth was expected to affect the degree of clonotype sharing among donors. Because the study included only a small number of donors, the genetic and exposure-history diversity represented was limited. Clonotypes shared by all four sorted-subset donors showed higher generation probabilities than non-shared clonotypes. Even with the large sequencing depth, rarefaction of the sorted-subset datasets indicated that sequencing was incomplete. Roughly 5% of naive CD4, roughly 3.6% of naive CD8, approximately 2.2% of memory CD4, and around 0.42% of memory CD8 clonotypes were shared across several donors. Sampling was restricted to blood, and TCR repertoires in tissue are likely to differ from TCR repertoires in blood.

Using the deep immunoSEQ assay, TCR CDR3 regions were amplified from genomic DNA by multiplex PCR. Genomic DNA extracted from each cell subset was distributed evenly over all wells of several immunoSEQ 96-well plates, and each plate served as one replicate. For sorted subsets, approximately 0.2 ug of genomic DNA, equivalent to around 30,000 T cell genomes, went into each replicate PCR. Purified libraries were quantified with a Qubit 3.0 fluorometer, sized on a Bioanalyzer 2100, and re-quantified with the KAPA Library Quantification kit. Each immunoSEQ 96-well plate was sequenced on its own single-read 150-cycle Illumina NextSeq 550 flow cell. The source study handled its data this way. The immunoSEQ output contained only junctional sequences without quality scores, so filtering could not match that applied to full-length reads. To assign V/J genes and CDR3, sequences were annotated against IMGT germline references using PyIR, a Python wrapper for IgBLAST v1.9. Reads were removed for weak V/J assignments (E-value above 1e-6), missing CDR3, stop codons, out-of-frame junctions, or ambiguous translated residues. V3J clonotypes were defined as sequences sharing the same inferred V gene, J gene, and CDR3 amino acid sequence. Percentage overlap between repertoires was computed as shared unique clonotypes divided by the size of the smaller repertoire. Three approaches were used to assess repertoire richness: RTK rarefaction, the Chao1 estimator, and Recon v2.1 estimates of unobserved clonotypes. Generation probabilities for all TCRbeta clonotypes obtained by the gDNA method from a few donors were computed using OLGA. TCRdb carries this immuneACCESS record with in-frame sequences only. Its versions omit some clonotypes, under half of them owing to an unresolved V gene in the studies checked, with the rest unexplained. V and J calls plus clone size are reproduced from that table; the DNA served to infer D and trimming. The sample table holds millions of clones, of which about 93% were seen once. Of the sample, roughly 1.7% is held by the ten largest clones.

For the CD8 naive samples, CD45RO-negative cells were positively selected for CCR7, yielding a CD45RA+CCR7+ population from which TemRA cells were excluded. Healthy HIV-negative adults with no recently reported acute infections or vaccinations were included as donors. Every donor was a Caucasian adult living in Nashville, Tennessee, USA. Blood was obtained by leukapheresis, after which PBMCs were separated by Ficoll-Histopaque density gradient centrifugation and cryopreserved in liquid nitrogen vapor phase. Analytical flow cytometry was used to check the purity and quantity of each magnetically sorted T cell population. Each sorted fraction had its genomic DNA isolated and then quantified by UV absorbance on a Nanodrop 2000c.

The receptor was isolated from a man younger than 30 in good health. Some clones in this sample may be carry-over from other donors' samples. This receptor chain uses TRBV27 and TRBJ2-5; TRBD1 is a weak D gene call, 6 bases matching. Sequenced input: naive CD8+ T cells from PBMCs. Read against the paper, the sample's cell subset or site label means: CD45RA+CCR7+. The nucleotide sequence is given as TGTGCCAGCAGTCCAATCATACAGGGTGGGGAGACCCAGTACTTC. It translates to CASSPIIQGGETQYF.